The 3 T cell receptor beta chains given below trace back to one sample, sequenced in a study of blood T cells in healthy people across ages. Together with a sample-barcoded 5' primer, a J-beta primer mix was included in a second PCR lasting about 7 to 11 cycles. One entry per CDR3 protein, called by TCRdb with MiXCR from the 5' RACE reads. The table has roughly 1,500,000 distinct CDR3 sequences, roughly 32% seen once. The specimen sequenced was blood. These receptors came from a woman between 25 and 40 years old in good health.

The V call is TRBV28, the J call TRBJ1-4, with D unclear. This CDR3 spans 16 amino acids. Trimming removed 5 bases at V and 4 bases at J, with 17 bases between. The germline V gene has CDR1 MDHEN and CDR2 SYDVKM. The CDR3 nucleotides read TGTGCCAGCAGTCCGAGCCCGGGAGTAGATAATGAAAAACTGTTTTTT. Translation: CASSPSPGVDNEKLFF.

The chain is built from TRBV20-1 and TRBJ1-4; the D is unclear. CDR3 length: 10 amino acids. V was shortened by 3 bases and J by 8 bases, with 4 bases between the two germline ends. Looked up from germline, CDR1 is DFQATT and CDR2 is SNEGSKA (reference sequence). The CDR3 spells CSASGEKLFF. CDR3 coding DNA: TGCAGTGCTAGCGGCGAAAAACTGTTTTTT.

The CDR3 here is CASNSGRAEETQYF. CDR3 bases: TGTGCCAGCAATAGCGGGAGGGCCGAAGAGACCCAGTACTTC. The chain carries TRBV2 and TRBJ2-5; 11 bases match TRBD2. The CDR3 has 14 amino acids. V lost 7 bases, J lost 3 bases, and 4 bases stayed unmatched. The germline gives CDR1 SNHLY, CDR2 FYNNEI.